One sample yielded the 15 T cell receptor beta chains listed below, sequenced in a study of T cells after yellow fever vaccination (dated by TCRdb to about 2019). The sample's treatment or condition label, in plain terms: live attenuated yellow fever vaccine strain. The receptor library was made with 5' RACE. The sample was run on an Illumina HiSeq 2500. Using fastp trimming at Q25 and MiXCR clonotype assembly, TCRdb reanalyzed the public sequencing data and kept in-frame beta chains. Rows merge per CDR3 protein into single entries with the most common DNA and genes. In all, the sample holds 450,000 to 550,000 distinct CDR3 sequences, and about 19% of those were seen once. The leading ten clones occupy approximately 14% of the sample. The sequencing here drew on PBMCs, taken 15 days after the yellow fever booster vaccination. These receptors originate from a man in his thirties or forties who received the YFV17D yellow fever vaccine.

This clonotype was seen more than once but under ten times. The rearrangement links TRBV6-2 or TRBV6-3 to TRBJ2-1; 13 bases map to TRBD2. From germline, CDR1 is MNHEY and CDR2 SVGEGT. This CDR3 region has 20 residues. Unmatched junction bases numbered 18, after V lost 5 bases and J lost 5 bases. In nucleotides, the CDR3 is TGTGCCAGCAGTCCGAGGCGAACTAGCGGGAGGGCTTTGCTAGACAATGAGCAGTTCTTC. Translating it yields CASSPRRTSGRALLDNEQFF.

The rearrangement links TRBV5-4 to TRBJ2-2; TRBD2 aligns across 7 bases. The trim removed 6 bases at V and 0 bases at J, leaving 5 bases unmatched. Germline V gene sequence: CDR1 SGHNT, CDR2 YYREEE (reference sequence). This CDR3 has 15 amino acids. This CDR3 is CASTPGTTNTGELFF. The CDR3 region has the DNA TGTGCCAGCACTCCGGGGACTACGAACACCGGGGAGCTGTTTTTT.

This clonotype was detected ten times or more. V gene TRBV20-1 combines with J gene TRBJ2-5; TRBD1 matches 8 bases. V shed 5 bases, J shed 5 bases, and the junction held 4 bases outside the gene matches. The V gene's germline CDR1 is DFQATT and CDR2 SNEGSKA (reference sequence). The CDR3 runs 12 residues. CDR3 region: CSAPGGGETQYF. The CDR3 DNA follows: TGCAGTGCTCCAGGGGGCGGGGAGACCCAGTACTTC.

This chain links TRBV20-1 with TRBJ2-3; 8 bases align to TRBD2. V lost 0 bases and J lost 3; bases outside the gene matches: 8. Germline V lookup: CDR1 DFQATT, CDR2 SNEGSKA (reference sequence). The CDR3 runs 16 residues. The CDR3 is CSAREVGGRSTDTQYF. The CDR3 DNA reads TGCAGTGCTAGAGAGGTGGGCGGGAGGTCGACAGATACGCAGTATTTT.

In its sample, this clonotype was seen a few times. The CDR3 spells CASSQDLGYRAGGYTF. For the CDR3, the DNA is TGCGCCAGCAGCCAAGATCTGGGTTACAGGGCTGGTGGCTACACCTTC. The chain is built from TRBV4-3 and TRBJ1-2; D might be TRBD1 (6 bases). Germline CDR1 and CDR2: LGHNA and YSLEER. V was trimmed by 0 bases and J by 7 bases, leaving 18 bases between them. There are 16 residues in the CDR3.

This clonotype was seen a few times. CDR3 amino acids: CASSTGGLAETQYF. CDR3 in DNA: TGTGCCAGCAGCACGGGGGGACTAGCCGAGACCCAGTACTTC. This rearrangement joins TRBV7-2 to TRBJ2-5; 9 nucleotides line up with TRBD2. V gave up 5 bases and J gave up 5 bases; unmatched junction bases: 6. Germline CDR1 is SGHTA and CDR2 is FQGNSA. This CDR3 is 14 amino acids long. The full variable domain, completed using reference TRBV7-2 and TRBJ2-5, is GAGVSQSPSNKVTEKGKDVELRCDPISGHTALYWYRQSLGQGLEFLIYFQGNSAPDKSGLPSDRFSAERTGGSVSTLTIQRTQQEDSAVYLCASSTGGLAETQYFGPGTRLLVL.

The CDR3 DNA sequence: TGCAGCTCTGGACAGGCTTCAGATACGCAGTATTTT. It specifies CSSGQASDTQYF. The V gene is TRBV29-1, the J gene TRBJ2-3; TRBD1 agrees at 7 bases. V trimming: 8 bases; J trimming: 4 bases; junction bases outside the gene matches: 6. The CDR3 totals 12 residues. Germline V lookup: CDR1 SQVTM, CDR2 ANQGSEA.

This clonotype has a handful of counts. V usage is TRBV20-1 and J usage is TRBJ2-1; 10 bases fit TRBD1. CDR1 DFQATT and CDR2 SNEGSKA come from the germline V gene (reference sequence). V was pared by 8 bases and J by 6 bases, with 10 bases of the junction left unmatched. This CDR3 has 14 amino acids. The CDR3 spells CSLSGGQGFNEQFF. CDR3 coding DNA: TGCAGTCTTTCGGGGGGACAGGGGTTCAATGAGCAGTTCTTC.

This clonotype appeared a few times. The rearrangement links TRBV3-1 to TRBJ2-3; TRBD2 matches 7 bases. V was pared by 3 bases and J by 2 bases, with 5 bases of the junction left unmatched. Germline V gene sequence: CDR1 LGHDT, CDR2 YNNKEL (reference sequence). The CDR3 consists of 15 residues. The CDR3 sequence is CASSQPGLTTDTQYF. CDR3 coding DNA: TGTGCCAGCAGCCAGCCGGGACTAACCACAGATACGCAGTATTTT.

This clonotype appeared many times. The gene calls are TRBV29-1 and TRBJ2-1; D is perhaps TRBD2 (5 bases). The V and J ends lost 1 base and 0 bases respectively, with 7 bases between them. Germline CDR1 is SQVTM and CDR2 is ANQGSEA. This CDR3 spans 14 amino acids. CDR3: CSVEGGSSYNEQFF. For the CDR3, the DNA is TGCAGCGTTGAAGGTGGGAGCTCCTACAATGAGCAGTTCTTC.

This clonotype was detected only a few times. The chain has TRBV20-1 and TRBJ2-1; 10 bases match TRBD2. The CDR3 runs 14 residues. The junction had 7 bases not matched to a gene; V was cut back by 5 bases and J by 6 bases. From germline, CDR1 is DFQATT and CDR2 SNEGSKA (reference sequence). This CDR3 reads CSAGDASGSNEQFF. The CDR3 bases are TGCAGTGCTGGTGATGCTAGCGGGAGCAATGAGCAGTTCTTC.

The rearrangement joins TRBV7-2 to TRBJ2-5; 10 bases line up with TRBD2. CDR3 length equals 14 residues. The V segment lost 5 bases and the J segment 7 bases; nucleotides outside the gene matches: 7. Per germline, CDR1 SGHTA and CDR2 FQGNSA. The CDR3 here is CASSALAGYGTQYF. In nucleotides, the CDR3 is TGTGCCAGCAGCGCACTAGCGGGATATGGGACCCAGTACTTC.

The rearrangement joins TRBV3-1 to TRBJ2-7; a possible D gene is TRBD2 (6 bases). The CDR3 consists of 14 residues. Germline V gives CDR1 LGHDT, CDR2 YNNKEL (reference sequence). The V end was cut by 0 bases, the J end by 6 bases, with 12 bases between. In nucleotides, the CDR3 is TGTGCCAGCAGCCAAGAACTAAGCGGGCTCGAGCAGTACTTC. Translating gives CASSQELSGLEQYF.

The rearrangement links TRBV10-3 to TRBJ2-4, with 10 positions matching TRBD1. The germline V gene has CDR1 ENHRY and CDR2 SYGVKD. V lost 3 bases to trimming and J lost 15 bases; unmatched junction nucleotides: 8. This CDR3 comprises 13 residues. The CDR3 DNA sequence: TGTGCCATCAGTGAAGGGACAGGGGCGATTGTGTACTTC. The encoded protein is CAISEGTGAIVYF.

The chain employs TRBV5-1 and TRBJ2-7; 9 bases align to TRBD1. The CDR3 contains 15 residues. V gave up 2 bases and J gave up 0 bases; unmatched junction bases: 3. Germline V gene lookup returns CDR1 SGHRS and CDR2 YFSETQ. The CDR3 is CASSLPTGGSYEQYF. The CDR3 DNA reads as TGCGCCAGCAGCTTACCGACAGGGGGCTCCTACGAGCAGTACTTC.